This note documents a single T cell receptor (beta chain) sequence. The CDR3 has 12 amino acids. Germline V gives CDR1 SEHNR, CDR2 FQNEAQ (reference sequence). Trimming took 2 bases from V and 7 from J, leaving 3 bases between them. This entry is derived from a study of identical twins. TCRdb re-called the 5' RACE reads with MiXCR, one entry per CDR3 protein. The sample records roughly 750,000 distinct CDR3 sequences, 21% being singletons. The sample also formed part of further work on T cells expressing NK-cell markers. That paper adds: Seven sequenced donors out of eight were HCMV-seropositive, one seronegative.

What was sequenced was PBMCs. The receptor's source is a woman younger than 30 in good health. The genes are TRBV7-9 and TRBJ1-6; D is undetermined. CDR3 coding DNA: TGTGCCAGCAGCTTATGGAATTCACCCCTCCACTTT. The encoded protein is CASSLWNSPLHF.